This TCR beta chain was recovered during a study of blood T cell repertoires in COVID-19. Study as a whole: PBMCs, B-cell-depleted T cells, or T cells were the source of the cDNA or gDNA that made up the material.

Germline loops: CDR1 MGHRA, CDR2 YSYEKL. V dropped 4 bases and J dropped 8 bases, with 9 bases sitting between them. This CDR3 contains 12 residues. Clones were read by immunoSEQ multiplex PCR, and TCRdb kept only the in-frame ones, dropping some. The sample has more than 75,000 clones, 88% seen once. The sample comprised peripheral blood. The receptor was derived from a woman of 80 years or more with active COVID-19. V and J are TRBV4-1 and TRBJ2-4; D is unresolved. CDR3 region: CASSPGGYIQYF. As DNA, the CDR3 is TGCGCCAGCAGCCCGGGTGGCTACATTCAGTACTTC.